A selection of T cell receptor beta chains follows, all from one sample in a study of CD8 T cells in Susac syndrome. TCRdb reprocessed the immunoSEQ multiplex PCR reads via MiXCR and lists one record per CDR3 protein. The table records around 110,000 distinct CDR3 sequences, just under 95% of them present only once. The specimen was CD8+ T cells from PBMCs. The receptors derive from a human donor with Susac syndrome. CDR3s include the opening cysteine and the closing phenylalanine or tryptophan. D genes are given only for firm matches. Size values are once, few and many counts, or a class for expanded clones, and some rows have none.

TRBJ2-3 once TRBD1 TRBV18 CASSLRQGSTDTQYF TGTGCCAGCTCACTCAGACAGGGCAGCACAGATACGCAGTATTTT
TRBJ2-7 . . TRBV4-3 CASSQAWGSRYEQYF TGCGCCAGCAGCCAAGCGTGGGGTTCACGGTACGAGCAGTACTTC
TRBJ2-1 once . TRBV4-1 CASSRVTASSYNEQFF TGCGCCAGCAGCCGAGTGACAGCCAGCTCCTACAATGAGCAGTTCTTC
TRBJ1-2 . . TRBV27 CASSLSSWQWNGYTF TGTGCCAGCAGTTTATCCTCGTGGCAGTGGAATGGCTACACCTTC
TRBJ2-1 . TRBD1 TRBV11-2 CASSTDRGQVEQFF TGTGCCAGCAGCACGGACAGGGGGCAGGTTGAGCAGTTCTTC
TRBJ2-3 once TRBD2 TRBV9 CASSATSNPDTQYF TGTGCCAGCAGCGCGACTAGCAATCCAGATACGCAGTATTTT
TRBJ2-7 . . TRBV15 CATSGRGPPYEQYF TGTGCCACCAGCGGCAGGGGTCCCCCCTACGAGCAGTACTTC
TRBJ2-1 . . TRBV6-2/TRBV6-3 CASTSSSGQANEQFF TGTGCCAGCACCTCCAGCAGCGGCCAGGCTAATGAGCAGTTCTTC
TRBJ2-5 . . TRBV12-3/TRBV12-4 CASSTGTQETQYF TGTGCCAGCAGTACTGGTACCCAAGAGACCCAGTACTTC
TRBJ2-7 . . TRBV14 CASSQDYGRYEQYF TGTGCCAGCAGCCAAGACTACGGTCGCTACGAGCAGTACTTC
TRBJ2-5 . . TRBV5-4 CASSPGSHPQYF TGTGCCAGCTCCCCGGGGTCCCATCCCCAGTACTTC
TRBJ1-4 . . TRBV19 CASSMGSEFEKLFF TGTGCCAGTAGTATGGGAAGCGAATTCGAAAAACTGTTTTTT
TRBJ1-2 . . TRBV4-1 CASSQVSGTGGYTF TGCGCCAGCAGCCAAGTGAGTGGAACCGGAGGCTACACCTTC
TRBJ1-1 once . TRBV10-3 CAISEGGTEAFF TGTGCCATCAGTGAGGGAGGCACTGAAGCTTTCTTT
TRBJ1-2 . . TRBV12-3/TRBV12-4 CASSPSGYYGYTF TGTGCCAGCAGTCCCAGCGGGTACTATGGCTACACCTTC
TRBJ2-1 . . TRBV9 CASSTTNEQFF TGTGCCAGCAGCACAACCAATGAGCAGTTCTTC
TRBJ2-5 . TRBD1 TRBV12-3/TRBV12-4 CASSFGQGIETQYF TGTGCCAGCAGTTTCGGACAGGGAATTGAGACCCAGTACTTC
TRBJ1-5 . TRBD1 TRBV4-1 CASSQDLGGFNQPQHF TGCGCCAGCAGCCAGGATCTAGGGGGCTTCAATCAGCCCCAGCATTTT
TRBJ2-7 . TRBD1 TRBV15 CATSRVGQGATYEQYF TGTGCCACCAGCAGAGTGGGTCAGGGGGCCACCTACGAGCAGTACTTC
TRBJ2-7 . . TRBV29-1 CSVRPGAPYEQYF TGCAGCGTGAGACCCGGGGCCCCGTACGAGCAGTACTTC
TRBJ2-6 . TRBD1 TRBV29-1 CSVEGPGADRAASGANVLTF TGCAGCGTTGAAGGGCCCGGAGCGGACAGGGCCGCCTCTGGGGCCAACGTCCTGACTTTC
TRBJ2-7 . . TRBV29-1 CSVEGVQGGAYEQYF TGCAGCGTTGAAGGGGTGCAGGGAGGAGCCTACGAGCAGTACTTC
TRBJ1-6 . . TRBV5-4 CASSSDNYNSPLHF TGTGCCAGCAGTTCAGACAACTATAATTCACCCCTCCACTTT
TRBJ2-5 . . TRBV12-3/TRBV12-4 CASSFAPLGTQYF TGTGCCAGCAGTTTTGCTCCGTTGGGGACCCAGTACTTC
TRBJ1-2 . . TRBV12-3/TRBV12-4 CASSPTSGYGYTF TGTGCCAGCAGCCCTACGAGCGGCTATGGCTACACCTTC
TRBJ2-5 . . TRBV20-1 CSAQALAETQYF TGCAGTGCCCAGGCCTTGGCAGAGACCCAGTACTTC
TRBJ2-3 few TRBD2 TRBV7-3 CASSYHPSGRDTQYF TGTGCCAGCAGCTATCACCCTAGCGGAAGAGATACGCAGTATTTT
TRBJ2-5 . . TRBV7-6 CASSLRVGETQYF TGTGCCAGCAGCCTAAGGGTCGGGGAGACCCAGTACTTC
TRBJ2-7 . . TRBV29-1 CSASRGVTYEQYF TGCAGCGCCAGCAGGGGCGTCACCTACGAGCAGTACTTC
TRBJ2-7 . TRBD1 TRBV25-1 CASSEGQGAGEQYF TGTGCCAGCAGTGAAGGGCAGGGGGCGGGCGAGCAGTACTTC
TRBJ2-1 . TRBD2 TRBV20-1 CSAPSGGAYNEQFF TGCAGTGCTCCTAGCGGGGGGGCTTACAATGAGCAGTTCTTC
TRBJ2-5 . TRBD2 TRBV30 CAWSVGLAGPETQYF TGTGCCTGGAGTGTTGGTCTAGCGGGGCCAGAGACCCAGTACTTC
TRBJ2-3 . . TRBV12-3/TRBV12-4 CASRGSTDTQYF TGTGCCAGCAGGGGAAGCACAGATACGCAGTATTTT
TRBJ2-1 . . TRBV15 CATSRARFNEQFF TGTGCCACCAGCAGAGCCCGATTCAATGAGCAGTTCTTC
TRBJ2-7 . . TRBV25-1 CASSEFPYEQYF TGTGCCAGCAGTGAATTTCCCTACGAGCAGTACTTC
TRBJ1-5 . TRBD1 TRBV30 CAWSEGTGNQPQHF TGTGCCTGGAGTGAGGGGACAGGGAATCAGCCCCAGCATTTT
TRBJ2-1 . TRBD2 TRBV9 CASSVGGGGARNEQFF TGTGCCAGCAGCGTAGGTGGCGGGGGGGCGCGCAATGAGCAGTTCTTC
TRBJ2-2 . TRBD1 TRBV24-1 CATSEPPGQGTGELFF TGTGCCACCAGTGAGCCTCCGGGACAGGGAACCGGGGAGCTGTTTTTT
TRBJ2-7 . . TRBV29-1 CSGGSGLSYEQYF TGCAGCGGTGGGAGTGGCCTTTCCTACGAGCAGTACTTC
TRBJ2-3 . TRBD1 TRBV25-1 CASSEYGTDWDTQYF TGTGCCAGCAGTGAATATGGGACAGACTGGGATACGCAGTATTTT
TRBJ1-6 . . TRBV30 CAWSGSGPLHF TGTGCCTGGAGTGGAAGTGGCCCCCTCCACTTT
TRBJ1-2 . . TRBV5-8 CASSFRQDYGYTF TGTGCCAGCAGCTTCCGACAGGACTATGGCTACACCTTC